These T cell receptor beta chains were read from a single sample in a study of T cell clones after liver transplantation. Assay: immunoSEQ multiplex PCR; the TCRdb copy retains only in-frame clones and omits some. The data hold more than 65,000 clones, with more than 75% observed a single time. Sequenced here: CD4+ T cells from blood, sampled before liver transplant. The receptors were sampled from a human donor who received a liver transplant. The CDR3 runs from the conserved cysteine through the conserved F or W. The D gene is left open where the match is weak. For some rows the clone size is stated as once, few or many, or as a class when expanded; others skip it.

TRBJ2-2,NA,NA,TRBV4-1,CASSQPGGGGELFF,TGCGCCAGCAGCCAGCCAGGGGGAGGCGGGGAGCTGTTTTTT
TRBJ2-1,NA,NA,TRBV4-1,CASSQGLGESYNEQFF,TGCGCCAGCAGCCAGGGACTTGGGGAGTCCTACAATGAGCAGTTCTTC
TRBJ1-1,NA,NA,TRBV5-1,CASSLNANTEAFF,TGCGCCAGCAGCTTAAACGCGAACACTGAAGCTTTCTTT
TRBJ2-3,NA,TRBD2,TRBV29-1,CSVEGGTSSDTQYF,TGCAGCGTTGAAGGAGGGACTAGTTCAGATACGCAGTATTTT
TRBJ2-7,once,TRBD1,TRBV19,CASSIERGDPGQGILHF,TGTGCCAGTAGTATAGAACGAGGAGACCCGGGACAGGGTATTTTACACTTC
TRBJ1-3,NA,NA,TRBV5-1,CASSLSGTDGNTIYF,TGCGCCAGCAGCTTGTCCGGGACGGATGGAAACACCATATATTTT
TRBJ2-5,few,NA,TRBV5-1,CASSLGGQKETQYF,TGCGCCAGCAGCTTGGGCGGACAGAAAGAGACCCAGTACTTC
TRBJ2-1,NA,NA,TRBV2,CASNPRTAPHEQFF,TGTGCCAGCAATCCTAGGACAGCCCCCCATGAGCAGTTCTTC
TRBJ1-3,NA,TRBD1,TRBV7-2,CASSFNRGLVGNTIYF,TGTGCCAGCAGCTTTAACAGGGGGCTTGTTGGAAACACCATATATTTT
TRBJ1-1,NA,NA,TRBV9,CASSVMVGTEAFF,TGTGCCAGCAGCGTTATGGTGGGCACTGAAGCTTTCTTT
TRBJ2-5,NA,TRBD2,TRBV28,CASSSLAGGPETQYF,TGTGCCAGCAGTTCACTAGCGGGAGGGCCCGAGACCCAGTACTTC
TRBJ1-1,large,NA,TRBV19,CASSITYNTEAFF,TGTGCCAGTAGTATCACATACAACACTGAAGCTTTCTTT
TRBJ1-1,few,TRBD1,TRBV5-1,CASSSGQGNTEAFF,TGCGCCAGCAGCTCCGGACAGGGTAACACTGAAGCTTTCTTT
TRBJ2-1,NA,TRBD2,TRBV6-5,CASSYPGGKEQFF,TGTGCCAGCAGTTACCCGGGGGGGAAGGAGCAGTTCTTC
TRBJ1-3,NA,TRBD1,TRBV4-1,CASSTRTGTSGNTIYF,TGCGCCAGCAGCACCCGGACAGGCACCTCTGGAAACACCATATATTTT
TRBJ1-1,NA,NA,TRBV6-5,CASIDRGATEAFF,TGTGCCAGCATCGACCGGGGGGCAACTGAAGCTTTCTTT
TRBJ2-5,NA,TRBD1,TRBV4-1,CASSQMTGGTWETQYF,TGCGCCAGCAGCCAGATGACAGGGGGCACTTGGGAGACCCAGTACTTC
TRBJ1-1,few,NA,TRBV6-5,CASSFLQNTEAFF,TGTGCCAGCAGTTTTTTACAGAACACTGAAGCTTTCTTT
TRBJ1-5,once,NA,TRBV7-8,CASSLQGGNQPQHF,TGTGCCAGCAGCTTGCAAGGTGGCAATCAGCCCCAGCATTTT
TRBJ1-1,NA,NA,TRBV6-5,CASSYGRTDQAFF,TGTGCCAGCAGTTACGGACGGACGGATCAAGCTTTCTTT
TRBJ2-6,NA,NA,TRBV29-1,CSVSMGISGANVLTF,TGCAGCGTGTCTATGGGTATCTCTGGGGCCAACGTCCTGACTTTC
TRBJ2-1,NA,NA,TRBV11-2,CASSLGVLGWVEQFF,TGTGCCAGCAGCTTAGGTGTCTTAGGGTGGGTTGAGCAGTTCTTC
TRBJ1-3,NA,NA,TRBV18,CASSSGLGNTIYF,TGTGCCAGCTCCTCGGGCCTTGGAAACACCATATATTTT
TRBJ2-3,NA,TRBD2,TRBV5-1,CASSNSGGNTDTQYF,TGCGCCAGCAGCAATAGCGGGGGAAACACAGATACGCAGTATTTT
TRBJ2-5,NA,TRBD2,TRBV5-1,CASSARTSGRVEQETQYF,TGCGCCAGCAGCGCCAGGACTAGCGGGAGAGTCGAACAAGAGACCCAGTACTTC
TRBJ2-3,NA,TRBD1,TRBV4-3,CASSQYPSTGGTDTQYF,TGCGCCAGCAGCCAATACCCAAGCACAGGGGGCACAGATACGCAGTATTTT
TRBJ2-3,NA,NA,TRBV9,CASSVSPSTDTQYF,TGTGCCAGCAGCGTATCACCTAGCACAGATACGCAGTATTTT
TRBJ2-7,NA,TRBD2,TRBV9,CASSRGGTYEQYF,TGTGCCAGCAGCCGGGGGGGCACCTACGAGCAGTACTTC
TRBJ1-1,NA,NA,TRBV27,CASRRDAGIGHTEAFF,TGTGCCAGCAGGCGGGATGCGGGCATTGGGCACACTGAAGCTTTCTTT
TRBJ2-3,once,NA,TRBV11-2,CASGTGRLDTQYF,TGTGCCAGCGGGACCGGGAGATTAGATACGCAGTATTTT
TRBJ2-1,NA,TRBD2,TRBV7-8,CASSPSEVAGGNEQFF,TGTGCCAGCAGCCCCTCCGAGGTAGCGGGAGGCAATGAGCAGTTCTTC
TRBJ1-2,NA,NA,TRBV28,CASSQTGRYGYTF,TGTGCCAGTTCCCAGACGGGCCGCTATGGCTACACCTTC
TRBJ2-2,NA,NA,TRBV6-6,CASSPAEGGGGELFF,TGTGCCAGCAGCCCCGCTGAGGGGGGAGGAGGGGAGCTGTTTTTT
TRBJ2-4,NA,NA,TRBV6-1,CASSEGVSGAKNIQYF,TGTGCCAGCAGTGAAGGTGTGTCGGGGGCCAAAAACATTCAGTACTTC
TRBJ2-4,NA,NA,TRBV18,CASSPPPDQNIQYF,TGTGCCAGCTCACCACCTCCGGACCAAAACATTCAGTACTTC
TRBJ2-5,few,NA,TRBV5-6,CASSPGLQETQYF,TGTGCCAGCAGCCCGGGACTTCAAGAGACCCAGTACTTC
TRBJ1-1,NA,TRBD1,TRBV29-1,CSVLQGATEAFF,TGCAGCGTCTTACAGGGGGCCACTGAAGCTTTCTTT
TRBJ2-2,NA,NA,TRBV4-2,CASSQPFQGGELFF,TGTGCCAGCAGCCAACCCTTCCAGGGCGGGGAGCTGTTTTTT
TRBJ2-7,NA,NA,TRBV30,CAWGMGPYEQYF,TGTGCCTGGGGTATGGGCCCCTACGAGCAGTACTTC
TRBJ2-3,NA,NA,TRBV5-1,CASSLVGVDTQYF,TGCGCCAGCAGCTTGGTTGGAGTAGATACGCAGTATTTT
TRBJ2-7,NA,NA,TRBV2,CASRGDSLSEQYF,TGTGCCAGCAGAGGAGACAGTCTGTCCGAGCAGTACTTC
TRBJ2-3,few,NA,TRBV9,CASSVWRGGGDTQYF,TGTGCCAGCAGCGTATGGAGAGGGGGAGGAGATACGCAGTATTTT
TRBJ1-1,NA,TRBD1,TRBV28,CASSSPGQGTTEAFF,TGTGCCAGCAGTTCGCCGGGACAGGGGACGACTGAAGCTTTCTTT
TRBJ1-4,NA,NA,TRBV30,CAFPSRGGEKLFF,TGTGCCTTCCCGTCCAGGGGCGGCGAAAAACTGTTTTTT
TRBJ2-1,NA,TRBD2,TRBV5-6,CASSPEGLAGINEQFF,TGTGCCAGCAGCCCGGAGGGACTAGCGGGGATCAATGAGCAGTTCTTC